This T cell receptor beta chain was captured in a study of CD8 T cells in Susac syndrome. Multiple sclerosis controls were treatment-naive patients with stable or active relapsing-remitting disease. Through negative isolation, CD4+ and CD8+ T cells were obtained, while TEMRA cells were enriched using FACS. Reverse transcription of about 0.5 to 1 ug RNA used random hexamers. TCRdb independently ran MiXCR on the immunoSEQ multiplex PCR reads; one entry per CDR3 protein. The sample contains about 200,000 distinct CDR3 sequences, roughly 96% of which appear only once. CDR1 is SQVTM and CDR2 is ANQGSEA in the germline V gene. The CDR3 spans 15 residues. Trimming took 7 bases from V and 5 from J, leaving 20 bases between them.

V gene TRBV29-1 combines with J gene TRBJ1-4; no clear D. This sequence originates from a human donor with multiple sclerosis. The specimen sequenced was CD4+ T cells from PBMCs. In nucleotides, the CDR3 is TGCAGCGCCAGAGACTCGGGTGGGTCAAATGAAAAACTGTTTTTT. It encodes CSARDSGGSNEKLFF.